A selection of T cell receptor beta chains follows, all from one sample in a study of control samples from healthy donors and cancer patients. Produced via immunoSEQ multiplex PCR; TCRdb's table is partial and in-frame only. The sample holds 120,000 to 150,000 clones, about 89% seen once. The sequenced sample was blood. The receptor source for this set is a young man in good health. The CDR3 runs from the conserved cysteine through the conserved F or W. A D gene is named only where the DNA matches it firmly. Clone size is not always given. Where it is, it says once, few, many or a class for expanded clones.

j_call,d_call,v_call,clone_size,cdr3_nt,cdr3_aa
TRBJ2-1,.,TRBV4-2,.,TGTGCCAGCAGCCAAGATAGGGGGGGCCGCTACAATGAGCAGTTCTTC,CASSQDRGGRYNEQFF
TRBJ1-3,.,TRBV30,.,TGTGCCTGGAGTGTACGGTGGGGAAGCGGAAACACCATATATTTT,CAWSVRWGSGNTIYF
TRBJ1-1,.,TRBV6-6,.,TGTGCCAGCAGTAGGGACTACGATGCTTTCTTT,CASSRDYDAFF
TRBJ2-3,TRBD2,TRBV18,.,TGTGCCAGCTCACCACTGAGCGGGGGGGCCGGCGCAGATACGCAGTATTTT,CASSPLSGGAGADTQYF
TRBJ2-2,TRBD1,TRBV18,.,TGTGCCAGCTCACCGCTTGGGACAGGGGATGGCACCGGGGAGCTGTTTTTT,CASSPLGTGDGTGELFF
TRBJ1-5,.,TRBV19,.,TGTGCCAGTAGTTTTAGTATTGGGCCCAATCAGCCCCAGCATTTT,CASSFSIGPNQPQHF
TRBJ2-7,.,TRBV7-9,.,TGTGCCAGCAGCTCACCTTCCGGGGACGAGCAGTACTTC,CASSSPSGDEQYF
TRBJ1-2,.,TRBV2,once,TGTGCCAGCAGTGACCGTAATCGGGGGCGCGACTATGGCTACACCTTC,CASSDRNRGRDYGYTF
TRBJ2-7,.,TRBV6-5,.,TGTGCCAGCAGCAAACCCCTCACTCTAGAGCAGTACTTC,CASSKPLTLEQYF
TRBJ2-1,.,TRBV19,.,TGTGCCAGTAGTCTGACGGCTTCGGAGGGTGAGCAGTTCTTC,CASSLTASEGEQFF
TRBJ1-1,.,TRBV5-1,.,TGCGCCAGCAGCGGGTCAGGGATCCCGAACACTGAAGCTTTCTTT,CASSGSGIPNTEAFF
TRBJ2-5,.,TRBV10-3,.,TGTGCCATCAGTGAGTCGGGCAGGGGCCAAGAGACCCAGTACTTC,CAISESGRGQETQYF
TRBJ1-2,.,TRBV6-2/TRBV6-3,.,TGTGCCAGCAGTTATTCCGGGACTTGGAACTATGGCTACACCTTC,CASSYSGTWNYGYTF
TRBJ2-5,.,TRBV7-9,.,TGTGCCAGCAGCTTAGATGGGGGTCGTCAAGAGACCCAGTACTTC,CASSLDGGRQETQYF
TRBJ2-7,TRBD2,TRBV9,.,TGTGCCAGCAGCCTAGGGACTAGCGGGGGTCTCGGGGAGCAGTACTTC,CASSLGTSGGLGEQYF
TRBJ1-2,.,TRBV6-5,.,TGTGCCAGCAGAACGGGGCTCGATGGCTACACCTTC,CASRTGLDGYTF
TRBJ1-4,TRBD1,TRBV4-3,.,TGCGCCAGCAGCCAAGATGGACAGGCAACTAATGAAAAACTGTTTTTT,CASSQDGQATNEKLFF
TRBJ2-2,TRBD1,TRBV19,.,TGTGCCACCGCGGACAGGGGGCTCACCGGGGAGCTGTTTTTT,CATADRGLTGELFF
TRBJ1-1,.,TRBV12-3/TRBV12-4,.,TGTGCCAGCAGACTTAGGAACAGGGAGGAAGCTTTCTTT,CASRLRNREEAFF
TRBJ2-7,.,TRBV7-3,.,TGTGCCAGCAGCTTAATCGGGACCCTTCCCTACGAGCAGTACTTC,CASSLIGTLPYEQYF
TRBJ2-7,.,TRBV9,.,TGTGCCAGCAGCGTAGTTTGGGCATCCTACGAGCAGTACTTC,CASSVVWASYEQYF
TRBJ1-2,.,TRBV3-1/TRBV3-2,.,TGTGCCAGCAGCCAAGATGGCGCAGGGATCCTCTATGGCTACACCTTC,CASSQDGAGILYGYTF
TRBJ2-5,TRBD2,TRBV3-1/TRBV3-2,.,TGTGCCAGCAGCCACCCCGGGCGGGGGGGCGAAGAGACCCAGTACTTC,CASSHPGRGGEETQYF
TRBJ1-1,TRBD1,TRBV9,once,TGTGCCAGCAGCGCGGGGACAGGGTTGGGGAACACTGAAGCTTTCTTT,CASSAGTGLGNTEAFF
TRBJ2-3,.,TRBV19,.,TGTGCCAGTAGAGGCAGGTCGTTAACAGATACGCAGTATTTT,CASRGRSLTDTQYF
TRBJ1-4,TRBD1,TRBV27,once,TGTGCCAGCAGCGCTTTAGGACAGGGGGCAACTAATGAAAAACTGTTTTTT,CASSALGQGATNEKLFF
TRBJ1-5,.,TRBV15,.,TGTGCCACCAGCCAATTAAACAGCGGGGATCAGCCCCAGCATTTT,CATSQLNSGDQPQHF
TRBJ1-2,.,TRBV18,.,TGTGCCAGCTCTCCCACTCCGGAGAGGCCGCATGGAACTAACTATGGCTACACCTTC,CASSPTPERPHGTNYGYTF
TRBJ1-1,TRBD1,TRBV5-4,.,TGTGCCAGCAGCTCACAGGGGGCCTCCACTGAAGCTTTCTTT,CASSSQGASTEAFF
TRBJ1-2,.,TRBV4-1,.,TGCGCCAGCAGCCAAGGAATATCCAATGGCTACACCTTC,CASSQGISNGYTF
TRBJ2-3,.,TRBV7-2,.,TGTGCCAGCAGCCCAGTTGCAGATACGCAGTATTTT,CASSPVADTQYF
TRBJ1-1,.,TRBV28,.,TGTGCCAGCGGAAGACAGGACGGGCTGAACACTGAAGCTTTCTTT,CASGRQDGLNTEAFF
TRBJ2-1,.,TRBV19,.,TGTGCCAGTAGTATAGGGGTACGTGAGCAGTTCTTC,CASSIGVREQFF
TRBJ2-2,TRBD2,TRBV15,.,TGTGCCACCGGGCGGGGGAGGAACACCGGGGAGCTGTTTTTT,CATGRGRNTGELFF
TRBJ2-7,.,TRBV7-9,few,TGTGCCAGCAGCAGCGGAAGAGGCTACGAGCAGTACTTC,CASSSGRGYEQYF
TRBJ2-3,.,TRBV21-1,.,TGTGCCAGCAGCCCCCGTGTAGGGATCGGGGGCAGCACAGATACGCAGTATTTT,CASSPRVGIGGSTDTQYF
TRBJ1-6,.,TRBV30,.,TGTGCCTGGAGCCTGTTCGAATCACCCCTCCACTTT,CAWSLFESPLHF
TRBJ2-5,.,TRBV7-9,.,TGTGCCAGCAGCCCAGTACGACAAAGACAAGAGACCCAGTACTTC,CASSPVRQRQETQYF
TRBJ2-1,TRBD1,TRBV6-1,.,TGTGCCAGCAGTGAAGCGGCGACAGGGGGGCATGAGCAGTTCTTC,CASSEAATGGHEQFF
TRBJ1-2,.,TRBV5-4,.,TGTGCCAGCAGCTTGGCCCCCTCAAACTATGGCTACACCTTC,CASSLAPSNYGYTF